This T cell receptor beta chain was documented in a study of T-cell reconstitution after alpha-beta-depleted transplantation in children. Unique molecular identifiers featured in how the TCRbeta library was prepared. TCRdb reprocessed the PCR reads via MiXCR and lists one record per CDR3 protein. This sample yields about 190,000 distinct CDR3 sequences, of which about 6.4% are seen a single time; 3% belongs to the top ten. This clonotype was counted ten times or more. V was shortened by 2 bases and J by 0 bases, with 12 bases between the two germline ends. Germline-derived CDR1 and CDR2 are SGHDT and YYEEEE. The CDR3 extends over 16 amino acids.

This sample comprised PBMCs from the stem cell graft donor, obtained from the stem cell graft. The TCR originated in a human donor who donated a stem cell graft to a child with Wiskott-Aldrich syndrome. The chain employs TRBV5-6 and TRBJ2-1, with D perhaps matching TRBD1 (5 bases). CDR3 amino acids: CASSFRAGSSYNEQFF. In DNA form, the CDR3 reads TGTGCCAGCAGCTTCAGGGCTGGAAGCTCCTACAATGAGCAGTTCTTC.